This TCR beta chain was obtained from a study of tumor-infiltrating lymphocytes in primary liver carcinoma. The overall study: The five patients, who were men and women, ranged in age from 30 to 69 years. These were node-negative, non-metastatic T1-T3 tumors of roughly 4 to 10 cm. Study-wide results and caveats: Tumor region pairs shared more overlap than did tumor-adjacent and tumor-blood pairs. The study found a significantly higher top-250-clone fraction in tumors than in blood (p = 0.039).

The V gene lost 0 bases and the J gene lost 7 bases, with 7 bases spanning the gap. Germline loops: CDR1 MNHEY, CDR2 SVGEGT. The CDR3 totals 12 residues. RNA isolated from unsorted whole blood supplied the blood RNA, with germline DNA also extracted. Of note for this clonotype: Its antigen is currently unknown.

cDNA specific to TCR beta was made from 500 ng of total RNA, with a constant-region primer employed for priming. Libraries covering TCR beta were generated through three nested multiplex PCR rounds (using a slightly modified ARM-PCR). The first two PCR rounds used TRBV1-TRBV30 primers with a Cbeta primer, nine to ten cycles each. TCRdb re-called the multiplex PCR reads with MiXCR, one entry per CDR3 protein. The data show over 250,000 distinct CDR3 sequences, about 50% seen once. The sample taken for sequencing was peripheral blood. This clonotype originated in a woman aged 30 to 39 with primary liver carcinoma and hepatitis B virus infection. This chain connects TRBV6-2 or TRBV6-3 to TRBJ2-7; D uncertain. The CDR3 here is CASSYSIREQYF. Written as DNA, the CDR3 is TGTGCCAGCAGTTACTCGATCCGAGAGCAGTACTTC.